A single T cell receptor (beta chain) is shown here with its context. This sample is part of a study of Ad26.COV2.S vaccination and SARS-CoV-2 variants. Study in general: Dosing was one shot or two shots 56 days apart.

The protocol was immunoSEQ multiplex PCR, while the TCRdb copy is restricted to in-frame clones and leaves out a portion. The table includes roughly 300,000 clones, roughly nine tenths detected once. Regarding treatment: 19 received Ad26.COV2.S at low or high dose, single or two shots; 5 received placebo; per-sample allocation not given. Collection of the samples took place on day 63 after the first injection of vaccine or placebo. An adult donor aged 18-55 years was enrolled in Boston. Losses at the gene ends were 5 bases for V and 5 bases for J; bases not matched to a gene: 23. Looked up from germline, CDR1 is SGHRS and CDR2 is YFSETQ. The CDR3 extends over 20 amino acids.

The sequence was collected from a person aged 18 to 59 who received the Ad26.COV2.S COVID-19 vaccine or a placebo. The chain has TRBV5-1 and TRBJ2-5; the match to TRBD2 covers 11 bases. The material sequenced was peripheral blood, taken in a trial of Ad26.COV2.S vaccine versus placebo. CDR3 protein: CASSRVGTSGSLKAMETQYF. CDR3 bases: TGCGCCAGCAGTCGGGTCGGGACTAGCGGCTCCCTAAAGGCTATGGAGACCCAGTACTTC.